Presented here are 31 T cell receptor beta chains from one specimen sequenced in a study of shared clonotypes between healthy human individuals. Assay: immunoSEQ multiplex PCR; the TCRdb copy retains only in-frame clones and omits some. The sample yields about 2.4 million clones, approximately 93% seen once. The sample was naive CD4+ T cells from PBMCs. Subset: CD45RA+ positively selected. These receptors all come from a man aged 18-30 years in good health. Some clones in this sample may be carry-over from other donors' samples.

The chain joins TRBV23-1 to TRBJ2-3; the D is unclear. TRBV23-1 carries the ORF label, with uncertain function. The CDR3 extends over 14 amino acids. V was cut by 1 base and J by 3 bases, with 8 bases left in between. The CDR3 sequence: CASSQCPATDTQYF. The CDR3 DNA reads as TGCGCCAGCAGTCAATGCCCCGCTACAGATACGCAGTATTTT.

The CDR3 protein is CASSQLGQGDEKLFF. The CDR3 DNA reads as TGCGCCAGCAGCCAACTGGGACAGGGGGATGAAAAACTGTTTTTT. J is TRBJ1-4 and V is TRBV4-1; TRBD1 matches 11 bases. V shed 2 bases and J 6 bases; nucleotides not matched to a gene: 2. Per the germline V gene, CDR1 is MGHRA and CDR2 is YSYEKL. The CDR3 runs to 15 residues.

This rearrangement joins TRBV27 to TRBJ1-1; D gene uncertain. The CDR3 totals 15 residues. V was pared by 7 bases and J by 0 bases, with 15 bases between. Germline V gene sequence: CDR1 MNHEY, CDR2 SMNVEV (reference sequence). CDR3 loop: CASKPFGRLNTEAFF. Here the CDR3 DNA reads TGTGCCAGCAAACCCTTCGGACGGTTGAACACTGAAGCTTTCTTT.

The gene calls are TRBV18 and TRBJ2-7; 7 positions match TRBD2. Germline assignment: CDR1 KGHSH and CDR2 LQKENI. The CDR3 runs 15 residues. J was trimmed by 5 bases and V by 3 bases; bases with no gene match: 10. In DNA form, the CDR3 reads TGTGCCAGCTCACCCGCAATTGCGGGAGCCCACGAGCAGTACTTC. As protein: CASSPAIAGAHEQYF.

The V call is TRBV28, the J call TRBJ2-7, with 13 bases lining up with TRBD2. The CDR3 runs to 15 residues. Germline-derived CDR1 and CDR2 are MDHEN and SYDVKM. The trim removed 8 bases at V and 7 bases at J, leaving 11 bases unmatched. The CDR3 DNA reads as TGTGCCAGCCAACATACTAGCGGGAGGGCCCTAGAGCAGTACTTC. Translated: CASQHTSGRALEQYF.

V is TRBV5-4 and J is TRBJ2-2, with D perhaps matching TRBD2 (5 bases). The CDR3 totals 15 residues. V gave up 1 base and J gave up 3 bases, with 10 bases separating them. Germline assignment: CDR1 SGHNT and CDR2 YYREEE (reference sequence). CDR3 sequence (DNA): TGTGCCAGCAGCTTGCGACGGGGTGACACCGGGGAGCTGTTTTTT. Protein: CASSLRRGDTGELFF.

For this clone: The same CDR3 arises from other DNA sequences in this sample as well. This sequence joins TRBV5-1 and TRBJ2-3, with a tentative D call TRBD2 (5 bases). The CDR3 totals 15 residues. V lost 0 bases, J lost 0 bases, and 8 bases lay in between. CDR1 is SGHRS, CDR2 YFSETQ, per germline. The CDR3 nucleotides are TGCGCCAGCAGCTTGGATGGGAGTAGCACAGATACGCAGTATTTT. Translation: CASSLDGSSTDTQYF.

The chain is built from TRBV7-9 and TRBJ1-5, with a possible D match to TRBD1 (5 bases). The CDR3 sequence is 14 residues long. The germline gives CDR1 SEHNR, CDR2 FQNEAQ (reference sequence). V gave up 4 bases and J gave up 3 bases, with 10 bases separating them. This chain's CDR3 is CASSWGGVNQPQHF. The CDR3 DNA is TGTGCCAGCAGCTGGGGAGGGGTCAATCAGCCCCAGCATTTT. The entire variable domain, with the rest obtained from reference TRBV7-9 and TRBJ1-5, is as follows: DTGVSQNPRHKITKRGQNVTFRCDPISEHNRLYWYRQTLGQGPEFLTYFQNEAQLEKSRLLSDRFSAERPKGSFSTLEIQRTEQGDSAMYLCASSWGGVNQPQHFGDGTRLSIL.

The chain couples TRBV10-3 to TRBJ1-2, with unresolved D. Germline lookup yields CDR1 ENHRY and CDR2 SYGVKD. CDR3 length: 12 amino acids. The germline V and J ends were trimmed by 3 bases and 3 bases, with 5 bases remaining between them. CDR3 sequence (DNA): TGTGCCATCAGTGAATTATACTATGGCTACACCTTC. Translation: CAISELYYGYTF.

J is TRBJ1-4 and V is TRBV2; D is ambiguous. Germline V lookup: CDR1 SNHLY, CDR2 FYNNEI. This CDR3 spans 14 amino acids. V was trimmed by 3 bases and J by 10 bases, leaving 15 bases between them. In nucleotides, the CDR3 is TGTGCCAGCAGTGAGGCACAGCCTGGGGTAAAACTGTTTTTT. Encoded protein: CASSEAQPGVKLFF. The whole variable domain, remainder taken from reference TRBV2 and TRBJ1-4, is EPEVTQTPSHQVTQMGQEVILRCVPISNHLYFYWYRQILGQKVEFLVSFYNNEISEKSEIFDDQFSVERPDGSNFTLKIRSTKLEDSAMYFCASSEAQPGVKLFFGSGTQLSVL.

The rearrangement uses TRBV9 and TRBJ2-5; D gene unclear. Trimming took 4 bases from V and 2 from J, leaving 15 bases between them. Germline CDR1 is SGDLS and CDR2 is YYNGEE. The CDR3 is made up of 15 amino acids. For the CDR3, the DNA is TGTGCCAGCAGCCCCAGGCTCAGGCGGCAAGAGACCCAGTACTTC. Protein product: CASSPRLRRQETQYF.

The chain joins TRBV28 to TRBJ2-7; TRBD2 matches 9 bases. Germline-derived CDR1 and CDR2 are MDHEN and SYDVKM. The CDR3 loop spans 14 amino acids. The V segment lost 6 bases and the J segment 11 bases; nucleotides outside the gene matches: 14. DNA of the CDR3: TGTGCCAGCAGCCTTGCCGGGACTAGCAGGGAGGAGTACTTC. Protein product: CASSLAGTSREEYF. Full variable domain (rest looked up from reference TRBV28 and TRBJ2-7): DVKVTQSSRYLVKRTGEKVFLECVQDMDHENMFWYRQDPGLGLRLIYFSYDVKMKEKGDIPEGYSVSREKKERFSLILESASTNQTSMYLCASSLAGTSREEYFGPGTRLTVT.

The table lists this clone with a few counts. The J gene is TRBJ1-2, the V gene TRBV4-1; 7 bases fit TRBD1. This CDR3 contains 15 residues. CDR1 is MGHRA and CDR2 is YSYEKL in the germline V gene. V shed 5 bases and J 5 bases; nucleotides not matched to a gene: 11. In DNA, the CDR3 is TGCGCCAGCAGCTATACTAGGGGGCGGAATTATGGCTACACCTTC. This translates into CASSYTRGRNYGYTF.

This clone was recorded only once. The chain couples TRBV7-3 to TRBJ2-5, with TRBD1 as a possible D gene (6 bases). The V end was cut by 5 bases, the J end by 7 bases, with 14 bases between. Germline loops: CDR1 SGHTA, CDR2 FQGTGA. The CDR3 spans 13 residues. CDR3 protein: CASSINEGGTQYF. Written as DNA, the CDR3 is TGTGCCAGCAGCATTAACGAAGGGGGGACCCAGTACTTC. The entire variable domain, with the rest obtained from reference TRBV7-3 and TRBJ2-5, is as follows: GAGVSQTPSNKVTEKGKYVELRCDPISGHTALYWYRQSLGQGPEFLIYFQGTGAADDSGLPNDRFFAVRPEGSVSTLKIQRTERGDSAVYLCASSINEGGTQYFGPGTRLLVL.

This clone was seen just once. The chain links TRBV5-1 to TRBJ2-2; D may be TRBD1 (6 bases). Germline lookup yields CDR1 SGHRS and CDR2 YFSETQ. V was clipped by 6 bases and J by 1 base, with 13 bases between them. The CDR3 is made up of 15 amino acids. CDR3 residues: CASTWLGGNTGELFF. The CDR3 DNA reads TGCGCCAGCACCTGGCTAGGGGGGAACACCGGGGAGCTGTTTTTT. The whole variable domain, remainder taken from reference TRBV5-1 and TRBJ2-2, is KAGVTQTPRYLIKTRGQQVTLSCSPISGHRSVSWYQQTPGQGLQFLFEYFSETQRNKGNFPGRFSGRQFSNSRSEMNVSTLELGDSALYLCASTWLGGNTGELFFGEGSRLTVL.

The CDR3 is CASSLLAGTNDNEQFF. The CDR3 region has the DNA TGTGCCAGCAGCCTCCTAGCCGGGACGAACGACAATGAGCAGTTCTTC. The V and J genes are TRBV7-3 and TRBJ2-1, with D perhaps being TRBD1 or TRBD2 (5 bases each). The germline CDR1 and CDR2 sequences are SGHTA and FQGTGA. The CDR3 totals 16 residues. Between the trimmed V and J ends, which lost 5 bases and 5 bases, there was a span of 19 bases.

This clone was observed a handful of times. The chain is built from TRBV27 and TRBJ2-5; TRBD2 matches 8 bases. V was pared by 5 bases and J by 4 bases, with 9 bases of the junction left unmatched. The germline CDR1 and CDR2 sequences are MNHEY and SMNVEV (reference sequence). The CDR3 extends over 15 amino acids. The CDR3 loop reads CASSDYREGSETQYF. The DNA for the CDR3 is TGTGCCAGCAGTGACTATCGGGAGGGGTCAGAGACCCAGTACTTC.

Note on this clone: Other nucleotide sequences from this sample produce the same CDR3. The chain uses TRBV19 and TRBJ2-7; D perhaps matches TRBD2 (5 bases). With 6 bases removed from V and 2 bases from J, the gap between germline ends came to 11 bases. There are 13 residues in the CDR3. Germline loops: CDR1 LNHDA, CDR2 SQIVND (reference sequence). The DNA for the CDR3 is TGTGCCAGTAGCCCGGGCGGGCCCTACGAGCAGTACTTC. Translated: CASSPGGPYEQYF.

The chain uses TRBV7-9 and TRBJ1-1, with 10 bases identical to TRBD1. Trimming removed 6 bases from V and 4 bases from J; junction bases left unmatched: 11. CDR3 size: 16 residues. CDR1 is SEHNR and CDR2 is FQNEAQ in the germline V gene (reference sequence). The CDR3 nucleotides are TGTGCCAGCAGTCATATGGAGGACAGGGGGGTCACTGAAGCTTTCTTT. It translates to CASSHMEDRGVTEAFF.

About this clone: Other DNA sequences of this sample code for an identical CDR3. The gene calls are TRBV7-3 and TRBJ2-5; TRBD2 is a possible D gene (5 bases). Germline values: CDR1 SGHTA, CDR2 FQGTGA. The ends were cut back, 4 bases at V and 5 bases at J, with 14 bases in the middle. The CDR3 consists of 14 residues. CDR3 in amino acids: CASSSSGSGETQYF. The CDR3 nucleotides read TGTGCCAGCAGCTCGAGCGGAAGTGGGGAGACCCAGTACTTC.

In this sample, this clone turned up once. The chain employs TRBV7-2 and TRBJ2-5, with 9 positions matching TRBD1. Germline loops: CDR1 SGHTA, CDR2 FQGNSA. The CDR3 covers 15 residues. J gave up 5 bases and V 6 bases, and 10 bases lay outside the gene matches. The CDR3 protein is CASSTRTGEWETQYF. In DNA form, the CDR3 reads TGTGCCAGCAGTACCCGGACAGGGGAGTGGGAGACCCAGTACTTC.

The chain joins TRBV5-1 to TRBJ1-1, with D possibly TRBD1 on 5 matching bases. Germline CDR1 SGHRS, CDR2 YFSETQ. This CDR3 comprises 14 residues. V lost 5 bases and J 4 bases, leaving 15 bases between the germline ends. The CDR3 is CASRSLDRGTEAFF. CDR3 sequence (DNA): TGCGCCAGCAGATCACTTGACAGAGGCACTGAAGCTTTCTTT. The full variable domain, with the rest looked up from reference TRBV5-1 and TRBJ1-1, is KAGVTQTPRYLIKTRGQQVTLSCSPISGHRSVSWYQQTPGQGLQFLFEYFSETQRNKGNFPGRFSGRQFSNSRSEMNVSTLELGDSALYLCASRSLDRGTEAFFGQGTRLTVV.

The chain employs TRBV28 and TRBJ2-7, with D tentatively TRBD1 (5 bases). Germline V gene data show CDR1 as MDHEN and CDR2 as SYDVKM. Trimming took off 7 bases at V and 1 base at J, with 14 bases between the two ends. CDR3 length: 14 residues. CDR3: CASILRQGSYEQYF. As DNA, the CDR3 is TGTGCCAGCATCCTCCGGCAGGGATCCTACGAGCAGTACTTC. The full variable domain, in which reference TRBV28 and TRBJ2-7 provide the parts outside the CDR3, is DVKVTQSSRYLVKRTGEKVFLECVQDMDHENMFWYRQDPGLGLRLIYFSYDVKMKEKGDIPEGYSVSREKKERFSLILESASTNQTSMYLCASILRQGSYEQYFGPGTRLTVT.

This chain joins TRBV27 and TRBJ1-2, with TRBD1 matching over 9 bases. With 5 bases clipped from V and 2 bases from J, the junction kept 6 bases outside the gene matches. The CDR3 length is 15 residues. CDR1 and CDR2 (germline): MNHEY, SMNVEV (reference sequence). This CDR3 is CASSPHRGPNYGYTF. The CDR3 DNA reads TGTGCCAGCAGTCCCCACAGGGGGCCCAACTATGGCTACACCTTC.

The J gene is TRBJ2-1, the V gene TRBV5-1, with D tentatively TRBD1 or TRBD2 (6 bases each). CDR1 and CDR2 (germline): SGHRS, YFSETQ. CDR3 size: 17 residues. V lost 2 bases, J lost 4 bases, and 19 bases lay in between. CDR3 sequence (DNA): TGCGCCAGCAGCTTACCTAAGGGGGGAGAACAATACAATGAGCAGTTCTTC. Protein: CASSLPKGGEQYNEQFF.

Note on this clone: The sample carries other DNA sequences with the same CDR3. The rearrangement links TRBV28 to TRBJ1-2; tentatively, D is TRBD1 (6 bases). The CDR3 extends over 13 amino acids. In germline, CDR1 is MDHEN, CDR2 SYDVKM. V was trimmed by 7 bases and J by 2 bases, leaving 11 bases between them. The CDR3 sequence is CASTLGGNYGYTF. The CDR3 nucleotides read TGTGCCAGCACCCTAGGGGGGAACTATGGCTACACCTTC.

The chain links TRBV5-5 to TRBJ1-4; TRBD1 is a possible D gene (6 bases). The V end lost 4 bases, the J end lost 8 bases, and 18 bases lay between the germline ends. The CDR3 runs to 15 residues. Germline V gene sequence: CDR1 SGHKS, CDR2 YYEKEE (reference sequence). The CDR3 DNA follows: TGTGCCAGCAGCATCGGGACAACCCAGAGGGAAAAACTGTTTTTT. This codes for CASSIGTTQREKLFF. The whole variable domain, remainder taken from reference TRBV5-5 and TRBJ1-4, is DAGVTQSPTHLIKTRGQQVTLRCSPISGHKSVSWYQQVLGQGPQFIFQYYEKEERGRGNFPDRFSARQFPNYSSELNVNALLLGDSALYLCASSIGTTQREKLFFGSGTQLSVL.

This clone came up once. CDR3 bases: TGCGCCAGCGCTGAACTTACTAGCGGGGGCACAGATACGCAGTATTTT. It is translated as CASAELTSGGTDTQYF. The V and J genes are TRBV5-1 and TRBJ2-3; 10 nucleotides align to TRBD2. V lost 7 bases and J lost 1; bases outside the gene matches: 9. The CDR3 is 16 amino acids. The germline V gene has CDR1 SGHRS and CDR2 YFSETQ.

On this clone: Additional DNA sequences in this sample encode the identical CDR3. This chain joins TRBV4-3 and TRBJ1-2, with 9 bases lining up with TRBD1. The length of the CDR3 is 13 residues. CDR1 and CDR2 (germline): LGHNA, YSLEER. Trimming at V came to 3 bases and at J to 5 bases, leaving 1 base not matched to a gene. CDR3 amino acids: CASSQDRGYGYTF. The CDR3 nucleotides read TGCGCCAGCAGCCAGGACAGGGGATATGGCTACACCTTC.

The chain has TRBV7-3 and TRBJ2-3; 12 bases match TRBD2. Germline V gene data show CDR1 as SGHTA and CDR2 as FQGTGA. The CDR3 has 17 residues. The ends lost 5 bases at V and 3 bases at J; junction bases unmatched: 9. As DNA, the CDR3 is TGTGCCAGCAGCCTCCGGACTAGCGGGGCCCAAACAGATACGCAGTATTTT. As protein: CASSLRTSGAQTDTQYF.

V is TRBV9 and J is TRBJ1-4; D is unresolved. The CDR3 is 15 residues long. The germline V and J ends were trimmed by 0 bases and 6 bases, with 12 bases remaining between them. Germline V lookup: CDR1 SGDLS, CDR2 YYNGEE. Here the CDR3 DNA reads TGTGCCAGCAGCGTAGCTCCCCCGGTGGATGAAAAACTGTTTTTT. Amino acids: CASSVAPPVDEKLFF.